This T cell receptor beta chain was captured in a study of tumor and adjacent non-tumor tissue in lung cancer. Looking at the study overall: Histology: under 15 adenocarcinoma, 2 squamous cell carcinoma, 1 small cell lung cancer.

The library came from three nested PCR rounds adapted from ARM-PCR protocols. TCRdb redid the calling of the multiplex PCR reads with MiXCR, one entry per CDR3 protein. The sample gives roughly 81,000 distinct CDR3 sequences, about 66% of which show up once; 15% is in the top ten. The template was RNA from unsorted bulk tissue. The CDR3 contains 14 residues. The germline V gene encodes CDR1 MNHNS and CDR2 SASEGT. The V end was cut by 4 bases, the J end by 14 bases, with 20 bases between. This receptor was taken from a man between 70 and 80 years old with non-small cell lung cancer. The chain is built from TRBV6-1 and TRBJ1-4; D ambiguous. The material sequenced was lung tumor tissue. The CDR3 nucleotides are TGTGCCAGCAGTGTCGTGTCAACTAATGAAAGGCTGTTTTTT. It yields the protein CASSVVSTNERLFF.